The source of this T cell receptor (beta chain) is a study of T cells in Graves' hyperthyroidism and ophthalmopathy. The study's findings and limits: A model built on 13 V-J features separated ophthalmopathy from stable hyperthyroidism.

Points on this clonotype: As yet, its antigen is unknown.

Newly diagnosed patients aged 18 to 65 had hyperthyroidism of under 2 months' duration. Uncontrolled infections, other autoimmune diseases, pregnancy or lactation led to exclusion of patients. Ahead of any ophthalmopathy symptoms, the blood sample was obtained at the first diagnosis of hyperthyroidism. Amplified TCR beta CDR3 regions came from RNA transcripts. First-round RT-PCR of the TCR CDR3 relied on the HTBI primer set. TCRdb re-called the multiplex PCR reads with MiXCR, one entry per CDR3 protein. The sample includes a few hundred thousand distinct CDR3 sequences, about a sixth seen only once; the top ten take 28%. With V trimmed by 1 base and J by 6 bases, 5 bases remained unmatched. Germline loops: CDR1 SNHLY, CDR2 FYNNEI. The length of the CDR3 is 14 residues.

The chain joins TRBV2 to TRBJ1-2; 7 nucleotides agree with TRBD1. This receptor was obtained from a young woman with Graves' hyperthyroidism that later progressed to Graves' ophthalmopathy. Sample: blood. CDR3 loop: CASSEVDRFHGYTF. CDR3 sequence (DNA): TGTGCCAGCAGTGAAGTGGACAGGTTCCATGGCTACACCTTC.